Listed here are 2 T cell receptor beta chains from one sample, sequenced in a study of shared clonotypes between healthy human individuals. Profiled with immunoSEQ multiplex PCR; TCRdb holds only in-frame clones, not every one. Of some 2 million clones in the sample, roughly 95% are singletons; the top ten hold roughly 0.13%. Sequencing was carried out using naive CD4+ T cells sorted from blood. Indicated subset: CD45RA+ positively selected. All receptors derive from a man between 18 and 35 years old in good health.

The chain couples TRBV2 to TRBJ2-1; TRBD2 agrees at 11 bases. Germline assignment: CDR1 SNHLY and CDR2 FYNNEI. The CDR3 is made up of 15 amino acids. J lost 6 bases, V lost 6 bases, and 7 bases had no gene match. In DNA form, the CDR3 reads TGTGCCAGCAGCGCAACTAGCGGGAGTGGCAATGAGCAGTTCTTC. Its translation is CASSATSGSGNEQFF.

The chain employs TRBV6-6 and TRBJ2-2; 7 bases agree with TRBD1. The CDR3 length is 15 residues. Germline V gene data show CDR1 as MNHNY and CDR2 as SVGAGI (reference sequence). Trimming removed 5 bases from V and 5 bases from J; junction bases left unmatched: 8. CDR3 protein: CASSLRGMGTGELFF. As DNA, the CDR3 is TGTGCCAGCAGTCTCAGGGGGATGGGAACCGGGGAGCTGTTTTTT.